This is a list of T cell receptor beta chains from one sample in a study of lymphopenia after photon versus proton radiotherapy. Profiled with immunoSEQ multiplex PCR; TCRdb holds only in-frame clones, not every one. The table shows 50,000 to 75,000 clones, with around 87% occurring only once. The sample here was peripheral blood, taken from a patient treated with photon-based radiotherapy. All receptors come from a man aged 40-49 years with gastric cancer. The CDR3 runs from the conserved cysteine through the conserved F or W. The D gene is left open where the match is weak. Only some rows state a clone size, as once, few, many or a class for expanded clones.

j_gene	abundance	d_gene	v_gene	CDR3aa	CDR3nt
TRBJ2-7	.	.	TRBV6-5	CASSYSVGAGESF	TGTGCCAGCAGTTACTCGGTCGGGGCAGGGGAGTCCTTC
TRBJ1-6	few	TRBD1	TRBV9	CASSGQGQGGSPLHF	TGTGCCAGCAGCGGCCAGGGACAGGGGGGTTCACCCCTCCACTTT
TRBJ2-1	.	TRBD2	TRBV5-1	CASSLASGFYNEQFF	TGCGCCAGCAGCTTGGCTAGCGGTTTCTACAATGAGCAGTTCTTC
TRBJ1-4	.	.	TRBV7-2	CASSPGGFGNEKLFF	TGTGCCAGCAGCCCCGGTGGGTTCGGTAATGAAAAACTGTTTTTT
TRBJ2-1	.	TRBD1	TRBV10-3	CAISERTGGSSYNEQFF	TGTGCCATCAGTGAAAGGACAGGGGGGAGCTCCTACAATGAGCAGTTCTTC
TRBJ1-1	.	TRBD1	TRBV7-6	CASSPTSGGRTEAFF	TGTGCCAGCAGCCCTACCTCAGGGGGCCGGACTGAAGCTTTCTTT
TRBJ2-7	.	TRBD1	TRBV7-9	CASSIDRAFMGEQYF	TGTGCCAGCAGCATTGACAGGGCCTTCATGGGCGAGCAGTACTTC
TRBJ1-1	.	.	TRBV2	CASSERGNTEAFF	TGTGCCAGCAGTGAAAGGGGGAACACTGAAGCTTTCTTT
TRBJ2-4	.	TRBD2	TRBV11-1	CASSSRGTSGGAKNIQYF	TGTGCCAGCAGCTCACGGGGTACTAGCGGGGGAGCCAAAAACATTCAGTACTTC
TRBJ2-6	.	TRBD2	TRBV19	CASSRDYSSGANVLTF	TGTGCCAGTAGTAGGGACTATTCCTCTGGGGCCAACGTCCTGACTTTC
TRBJ1-2	.	.	TRBV11-2	CASRELGSTNYGYTF	TGTGCCAGCAGAGAACTGGGCAGTACCAACTATGGCTACACCTTC
TRBJ1-4	.	.	TRBV20-1	CSARGNEKLFF	TGCAGTGCTAGGGGCAATGAAAAACTGTTTTTT
TRBJ1-2	.	TRBD1	TRBV6-6	CASSLRQGNGYTF	TGTGCCAGCAGTTTAAGACAGGGAAATGGCTACACCTTC
TRBJ2-2	.	.	TRBV2	CASSEVGGDTGELFF	TGTGCCAGCAGTGAAGTAGGCGGTGACACCGGGGAGCTGTTTTTT
TRBJ2-7	once	TRBD1	TRBV10-2	CASSEWDRGYEQYF	TGCGCCAGCAGTGAGTGGGACAGGGGCTACGAGCAGTACTTC
TRBJ1-2	once	.	TRBV6-5	CASSTGGAGQVGYTF	TGTGCCAGCAGTACCGGCGGTGCCGGTCAAGTGGGCTACACCTTC
TRBJ1-4	once	TRBD1	TRBV5-5	CASSSRGRANEKLFF	TGTGCCAGCAGCTCCAGGGGGAGGGCTAATGAAAAACTGTTTTTT
TRBJ2-5	.	.	TRBV7-2	CASSSLQGETQYF	TGTGCCAGCAGCTCCCTTCAGGGGGAGACCCAGTACTTC
TRBJ2-1	.	.	TRBV2	CASSDDRSSYNEQFF	TGTGCCAGCAGTGACGACCGCAGCTCCTACAATGAGCAGTTCTTC
TRBJ1-5	.	TRBD1	TRBV18	CASSPSGGDQPQHF	TGTGCCAGCTCACCCTCAGGGGGCGACCAGCCCCAGCATTTT
TRBJ2-7	.	.	TRBV5-4	CASSSVDREVHEQYF	TGTGCCAGCAGCTCGGTTGACAGGGAGGTCCACGAGCAGTACTTC
TRBJ2-5	.	TRBD1	TRBV10-3	CAIRGTGGLGETQYF	TGTGCCATCAGGGGGACAGGGGGACTGGGAGAGACCCAGTACTTC
TRBJ2-1	.	TRBD2	TRBV7-9	CASSKPLAEAYNEQFF	TGTGCCAGCAGCAAACCACTAGCGGAGGCGTACAATGAGCAGTTCTTC
TRBJ1-2	.	.	TRBV2	CASSAGGVFYGYTF	TGTGCCAGCAGTGCGGGGGGGGTCTTCTATGGCTACACCTTC
TRBJ2-3	.	.	TRBV7-7	CASSLVGLSTDTQYF	TGTGCTAGCAGCTTAGTGGGACTCTCCACAGATACGCAGTATTTT
TRBJ1-2	.	.	TRBV20-1	CSARVTEGYTF	TGCAGTGCTAGAGTCACGGAGGGCTACACCTTC
TRBJ1-2	.	.	TRBV4-3	CASSQDPGGEGYGYTF	TGCGCCAGCAGCCAAGATCCGGGCGGGGAAGGATATGGCTACACCTTC
TRBJ2-7	.	.	TRBV4-2	CASSQEFARGSYEQYF	TGTGCCAGCAGCCAAGAGTTTGCAAGGGGGTCCTACGAGCAGTACTTC
TRBJ1-1	.	.	TRBV14	CASSQVRNTEAFF	TGTGCCAGCAGCCAGGTCCGGAACACTGAAGCTTTCTTT
TRBJ1-5	few	TRBD1	TRBV6-6	CASSYGQGGQPQHF	TGTGCCAGCAGTTACGGACAGGGTGGTCAGCCCCAGCATTTT
TRBJ1-2	.	TRBD1	TRBV4-3	CASSQGGQSYGYTF	TGCGCCAGCAGCCAAGGGGGACAGTCCTATGGCTACACCTTC
TRBJ2-5	.	.	TRBV7-2	CASSLGAAPGATQYF	TGTGCCAGCAGCTTAGGGGCGGCGCCGGGGGCGACCCAGTACTTC
TRBJ2-3	.	.	TRBV15	CATSRGGSAGASTDTQYF	TGTGCCACCAGCAGAGGGGGCTCGGCGGGGGCTAGCACAGATACGCAGTATTTT
TRBJ2-5	.	.	TRBV5-1	CATKRTQAYQETQYF	TGCGCCACCAAAAGAACCCAGGCGTACCAAGAGACCCAGTACTTC
TRBJ2-7	.	.	TRBV5-1	CASSPGAGGSYEQYF	TGCGCCAGCAGCCCGGGGGCAGGAGGATCCTACGAGCAGTACTTC
TRBJ1-5	.	.	TRBV6-1	CASGGGQINQPQHF	TGTGCCAGCGGGGGGGGGCAGATCAATCAGCCCCAGCATTTT
TRBJ2-1	.	TRBD2	TRBV11-3	CASSGVGYNEQFF	TGTGCCAGTAGCGGGGTAGGTTACAATGAGCAGTTCTTC
TRBJ1-2	.	.	TRBV4-3	CASSQDLRGAYGYTF	TGCGCCAGCAGCCAAGATCTCAGGGGTGCCTATGGCTACACCTTC
TRBJ2-5	.	.	TRBV5-1	CASSSGGVGETQYF	TGCGCCAGCAGCTCAGGGGGGGTAGGAGAGACCCAGTACTTC
TRBJ2-2	.	.	TRBV4-3	CASSQDPHRGTGELFF	TGCGCCAGCAGCCAAGATCCCCACCGCGGCACCGGGGAGCTGTTTTTT
TRBJ1-1	.	TRBD1	TRBV7-9	CASSLRGLTEAFF	TGTGCCAGCAGCTTAAGGGGGCTCACTGAAGCTTTCTTT
TRBJ1-2	once	TRBD1	TRBV5-4	CASSGGDSPGGSYGYTF	TGTGCCAGCAGCGGGGGGGACAGCCCAGGGGGAAGTTATGGCTACACCTTC
TRBJ1-2	.	TRBD1	TRBV2	CASSLTGDGYTF	TGTGCCAGCAGCCTAACAGGGGATGGCTACACCTTC
TRBJ1-5	.	.	TRBV7-8	CASSQGPGPNQPQHF	TGTGCCAGCAGCCAGGGACCGGGTCCCAATCAGCCCCAGCATTTT